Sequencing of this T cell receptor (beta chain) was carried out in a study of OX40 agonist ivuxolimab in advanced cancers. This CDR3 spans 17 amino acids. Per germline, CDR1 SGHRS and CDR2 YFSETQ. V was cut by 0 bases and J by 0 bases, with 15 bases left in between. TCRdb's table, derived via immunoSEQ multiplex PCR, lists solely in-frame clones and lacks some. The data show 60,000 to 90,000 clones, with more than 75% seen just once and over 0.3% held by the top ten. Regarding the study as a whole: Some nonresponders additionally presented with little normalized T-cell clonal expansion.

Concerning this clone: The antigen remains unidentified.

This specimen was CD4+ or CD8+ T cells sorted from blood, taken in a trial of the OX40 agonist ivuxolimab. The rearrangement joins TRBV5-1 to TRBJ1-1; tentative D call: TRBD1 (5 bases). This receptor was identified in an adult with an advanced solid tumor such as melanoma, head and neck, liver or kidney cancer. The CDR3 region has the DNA TGCGCCAGCAGCTTGGCGGGGCCAGGGAATATGAACACTGAAGCTTTCTTT. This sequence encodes CASSLAGPGNMNTEAFF. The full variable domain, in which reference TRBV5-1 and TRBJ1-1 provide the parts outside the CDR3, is KAGVTQTPRYLIKTRGQQVTLSCSPISGHRSVSWYQQTPGQGLQFLFEYFSETQRNKGNFPGRFSGRQFSNSRSEMNVSTLELGDSALYLCASSLAGPGNMNTEAFFGQGTRLTVV.